The 8 T cell receptor beta chains presented below share a single source sample, sequenced in a study of T cells in Graves' hyperthyroidism and ophthalmopathy. Amplified TCR beta CDR3 regions derived from RNA transcripts. The TCR CDR3 first-round RT-PCR relied on the HTBI primer set. TCRdb used MiXCR to reprocess the multiplex PCR reads, holding one entry per CDR3 protein. The data show a few hundred thousand distinct CDR3 sequences, roughly 46% seen once. Sequencing input: peripheral blood or thyroid tissue (not recorded which). The receptors originated from a young woman with Graves' hyperthyroidism.

This clonotype came up a few times. This sequence joins TRBV20-1 and TRBJ1-1; no firm D call. CDR1 and CDR2 (germline): DFQATT, SNEGSKA (reference sequence). The CDR3 covers 14 residues. V lost 0 bases and J 1 base, leaving 9 bases between the germline ends. The CDR3 protein is CSAREAHSNTEAFF. CDR3 DNA sequence: TGCAGTGCTAGAGAGGCCCACTCGAACACTGAAGCTTTCTTT.

The chain couples TRBV3-1 to TRBJ1-2; D might be TRBD1 (5 bases). The CDR3 contains 13 residues. Germline-derived CDR1 and CDR2 are LGHDT and YNNKEL (reference sequence). Trimming cost V 4 bases and J 7 bases, with 13 bases left between them. CDR3 amino acids: CASSPPGHLGYTF. In DNA form, the CDR3 reads TGTGCCAGCAGCCCCCCCGGACATCTTGGCTACACCTTC. The full variable domain, completed using reference TRBV3-1 and TRBJ1-2, is DTAVSQTPKYLVTQMGNDKSIKCEQNLGHDTMYWYKQDSKKFLKIMFSYNNKELIINETVPNRFSPKSPDKAHLNLHINSLELGDSAVYFCASSPPGHLGYTFGSGTRLTVV.

This clonotype was seen repeatedly, ten times or more. V and J are TRBV7-3 and TRBJ1-1; D unclear. CDR1 is SGHTA and CDR2 is FQGTGA in the germline V gene. This CDR3 has 13 amino acids. Trimming took 0 bases from V and 0 from J, leaving 2 bases between them. The CDR3, as DNA: TGTGCCAGCAGCTTAACACTGAACACTGAAGCTTTCTTT. Amino acids: CASSLTLNTEAFF.

The chain employs TRBV10-3 and TRBJ1-5; 8 bases match TRBD1. The CDR3 spans 15 residues. Germline loops: CDR1 ENHRY, CDR2 SYGVKD. The ends lost 4 bases at V and 3 bases at J; junction bases unmatched: 5. In nucleotides, the CDR3 is TGTGCCATCAGTGGGGGGACAGGTTACAATCAGCCCCAGCATTTT. This sequence encodes CAISGGTGYNQPQHF.

This clonotype showed up just a few times. J is TRBJ1-5 and V is TRBV2, with D uncertain. The ends were cut back, 0 bases at V and 0 bases at J, with 6 bases in the middle. CDR1 is SNHLY, CDR2 FYNNEI, per germline. This CDR3 region has 15 residues. The CDR3 loop reads CASSEAQYSNQPQHF. The CDR3 nucleotides read TGTGCCAGCAGTGAAGCACAGTATAGCAATCAGCCCCAGCATTTT.

V and J are TRBV29-1 and TRBJ1-2, with D possibly TRBD1 on 6 matching bases. The CDR3 loop spans 13 amino acids. CDR1 SQVTM and CDR2 ANQGSEA come from the germline V gene. Between the trimmed V and J ends, which lost 4 bases and 1 base, there was a span of 10 bases. Here the CDR3 DNA reads TGCAGCGTTGTGGGGGCAGATAACTATGGCTACACCTTC. It yields the protein CSVVGADNYGYTF.

The V and J genes are TRBV2 and TRBJ2-7; 11 nucleotides match TRBD2. The germline V gene has CDR1 SNHLY and CDR2 FYNNEI. The CDR3 is 15 residues long. The J segment lost 3 bases and the V segment lost 6 bases, leaving 7 bases of the junction unmatched. The CDR3 loop reads CASREGTSGLYEQYF. As DNA, the CDR3 is TGTGCCAGCAGGGAGGGGACTAGCGGCCTCTACGAGCAGTACTTC.

The rearrangement joins TRBV9 to TRBJ2-5, with 8 nucleotides matching TRBD1. Per the germline V gene, CDR1 is SGDLS and CDR2 is YYNGEE. This CDR3 spans 13 amino acids. V lost 5 bases, J lost 5 bases, and 5 bases stayed unmatched. Here the CDR3 DNA reads TGTGCCAGCAGGGACAGGGATGTGGAGACCCAGTACTTC. Translating gives CASRDRDVETQYF.